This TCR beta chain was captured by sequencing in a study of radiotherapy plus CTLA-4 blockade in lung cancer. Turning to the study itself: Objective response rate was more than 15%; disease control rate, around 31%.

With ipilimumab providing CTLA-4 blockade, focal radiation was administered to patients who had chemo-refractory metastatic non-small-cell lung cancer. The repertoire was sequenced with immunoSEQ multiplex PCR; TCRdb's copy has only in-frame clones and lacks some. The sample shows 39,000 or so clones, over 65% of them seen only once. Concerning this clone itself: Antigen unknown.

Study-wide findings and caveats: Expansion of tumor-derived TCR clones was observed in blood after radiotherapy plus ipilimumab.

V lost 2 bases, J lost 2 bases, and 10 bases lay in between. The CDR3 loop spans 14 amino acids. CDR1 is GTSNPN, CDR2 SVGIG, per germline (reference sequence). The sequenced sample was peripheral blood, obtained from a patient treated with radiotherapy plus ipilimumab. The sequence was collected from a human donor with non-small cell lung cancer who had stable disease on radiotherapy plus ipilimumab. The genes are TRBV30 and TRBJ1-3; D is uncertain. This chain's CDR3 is CAWSLGLAGNTIYF. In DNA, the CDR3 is TGTGCCTGGAGTTTAGGTTTAGCTGGAAACACCATATATTTT.